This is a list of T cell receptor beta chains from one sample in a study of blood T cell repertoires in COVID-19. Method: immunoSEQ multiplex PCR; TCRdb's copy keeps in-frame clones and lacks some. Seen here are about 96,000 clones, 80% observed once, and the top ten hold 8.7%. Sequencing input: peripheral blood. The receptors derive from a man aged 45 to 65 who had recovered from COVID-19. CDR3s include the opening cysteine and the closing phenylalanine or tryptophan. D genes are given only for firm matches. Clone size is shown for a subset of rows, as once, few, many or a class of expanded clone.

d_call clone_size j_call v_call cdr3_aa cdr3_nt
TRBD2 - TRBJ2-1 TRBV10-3 CAISPGQASGNNEQFF TGTGCCATCAGTCCCGGTCAGGCTAGCGGAAACAATGAGCAGTTCTTC
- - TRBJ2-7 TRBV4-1 CASSGGYGGSYEQYF TGCGCCAGCAGCGGGGGTTATGGGGGGAGCTACGAGCAGTACTTC
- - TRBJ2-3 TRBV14 CASSQDSVHSDTQYF TGTGCCAGCAGCCAAGATTCGGTCCACTCAGATACGCAGTATTTT
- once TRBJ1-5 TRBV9 CASSAAGQPQHF TGTGCCAGCAGCGCCGCGGGGCAGCCCCAGCATTTT
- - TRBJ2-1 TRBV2 CASSLEQEQFF TGTGCCAGCAGTCTGGAACAGGAGCAGTTCTTC
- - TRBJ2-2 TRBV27 CASSLSTSQGNTGELFF TGTGCCAGCAGTTTATCCACTTCACAGGGTAACACCGGGGAGCTGTTTTTT
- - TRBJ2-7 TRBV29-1 CSVTAQVSSYEQYF TGCAGCGTCACCGCACAGGTTTCTTCCTACGAGCAGTACTTC
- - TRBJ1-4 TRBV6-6 CASSYRDSNEKLFF TGTGCCAGCAGTTACAGGGACTCAAATGAAAAACTGTTTTTT
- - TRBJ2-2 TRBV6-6 CASSYRGTGELFF TGTGCCAGCAGTTACAGGGGAACCGGGGAGCTGTTTTTT
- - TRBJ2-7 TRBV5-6 CASSPLRSPFSSYEQYF TGTGCCAGCAGCCCCCTCCGCTCCCCCTTCAGCTCCTACGAGCAGTACTTC
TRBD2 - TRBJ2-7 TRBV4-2 CASSQGASGSYHEQYF TGTGCCAGCAGCCAAGGAGCTAGCGGGAGTTACCACGAGCAGTACTTC
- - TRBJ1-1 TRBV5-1 CASSAGGLNREAFF TGCGCCAGCAGTGCGGGGGGTCTGAACAGAGAAGCTTTCTTT
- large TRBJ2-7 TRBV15 CATSRDLRVSGTGISTSQEQYF TGTGCCACCAGCAGAGATCTCAGAGTTAGCGGTACCGGGATCTCTACGTCTCAGGAGCAGTACTTC
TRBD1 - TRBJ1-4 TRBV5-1 CASTATDRINEKLFF TGCGCCAGCACCGCGACGGACAGGATTAATGAAAAACTGTTTTTT
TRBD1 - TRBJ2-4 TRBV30 CAWSPGQEKNIQYF TGTGCCTGGAGTCCGGGACAGGAGAAAAACATTCAGTACTTC
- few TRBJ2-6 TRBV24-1 CATGVSRGGGGANVLTF TGTGCCACCGGGGTTAGTAGAGGGGGTGGTGGGGCCAACGTCCTGACTTTC
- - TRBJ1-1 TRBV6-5 CASRTQGGATEAFF TGTGCCAGCAGGACACAGGGAGGGGCCACTGAAGCTTTCTTT
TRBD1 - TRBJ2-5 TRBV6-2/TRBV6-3 CASSSPRGRNDWETQYF TGTGCCAGCAGTTCCCCCAGGGGGCGTAATGATTGGGAGACCCAGTACTTC
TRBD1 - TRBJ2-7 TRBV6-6 CASSPRDRGGHEQYF TGTGCCAGCAGTCCCCGGGACAGGGGGGGGCACGAGCAGTACTTC
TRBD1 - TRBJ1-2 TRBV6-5 CASKPGQANYGYTF TGTGCCAGCAAGCCGGGACAGGCTAACTATGGCTACACCTTC
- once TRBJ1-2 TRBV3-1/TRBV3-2 CASSPRDNPNYGYTF TGTGCCAGCAGCCCCCGGGACAACCCTAACTATGGCTACACCTTC
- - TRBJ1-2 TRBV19 CATFHHQGAYGYTF TGTGCCACCTTTCATCACCAGGGTGCCTATGGCTACACCTTC
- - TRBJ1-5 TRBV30 CAWSTGINQPQHF TGTGCCTGGAGTACAGGGATTAATCAGCCCCAGCATTTT
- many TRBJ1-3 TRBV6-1 CASSEFRVTGNTIYF TGTGCCAGCAGTGAATTCAGGGTAACTGGAAACACCATATATTTT
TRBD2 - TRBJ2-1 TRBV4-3 CASSQDLASGYNEQFF TGCGCCAGCAGCCAAGATTTGGCTAGCGGTTACAATGAGCAGTTCTTC
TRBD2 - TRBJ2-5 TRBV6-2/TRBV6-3 CASSLGLAYMYQETQYF TGTGCCAGCAGTTTGGGACTAGCGTATATGTACCAAGAGACCCAGTACTTC
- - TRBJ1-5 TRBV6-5 CASSQGAVSNQPQHF TGTGCCAGTTCCCAAGGGGCGGTTAGCAATCAGCCCCAGCATTTT
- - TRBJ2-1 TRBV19 CASSTPVALDEQFF TGTGCCAGTAGTACCCCCGTGGCCCTTGATGAGCAGTTCTTC
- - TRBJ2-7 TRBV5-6 CASSWGGPYEQYF TGTGCCAGCAGCTGGGGGGGCCCCTACGAGCAGTACTTC
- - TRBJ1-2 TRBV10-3 CAISESTEYSNYGYTF TGTGCCATCAGTGAGTCGACAGAATATTCTAACTATGGCTACACCTTC
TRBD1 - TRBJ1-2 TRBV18 CASSPGQGEGGYTF TGTGCCAGCTCACCAGGACAGGGGGAAGGTGGCTACACCTTC
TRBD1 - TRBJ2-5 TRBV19 CASSRPRDRGGETQYF TGTGCCAGTAGTAGACCCCGGGACAGGGGAGGGGAGACCCAGTACTTC
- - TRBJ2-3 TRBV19 CASSMGPFSTDTQYF TGTGCCAGTAGTATGGGCCCGTTTAGCACAGATACGCAGTATTTT
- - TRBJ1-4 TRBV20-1 CSASGRGGGLYEKLFF TGCAGTGCTAGTGGCCGGGGCGGGGGGCTCTATGAAAAACTGTTTTTT
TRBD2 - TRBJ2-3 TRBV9 CASSPGLAGGLVTDTQYF TGTGCCAGCAGCCCAGGACTAGCGGGGGGGCTGGTCACAGATACGCAGTATTTT
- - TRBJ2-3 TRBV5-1 CASSLARYGGSTDTQYF TGCGCCAGCAGCTTGGCCCGTTACGGGGGAAGCACAGATACGCAGTATTTT
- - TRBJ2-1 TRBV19 CASSIQSGVSHNEQFF TGTGCCAGTAGTATACAGTCAGGGGTCAGCCACAATGAGCAGTTCTTC
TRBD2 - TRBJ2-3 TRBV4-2 CASSQGLAGGPGDTQYF TGTGCCAGCAGCCAGGGACTAGCGGGAGGGCCGGGAGATACGCAGTATTTT
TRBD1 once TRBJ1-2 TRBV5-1 CASSQGALGNGYTF TGCGCCAGCAGCCAGGGGGCCCTAGGGAATGGCTACACCTTC
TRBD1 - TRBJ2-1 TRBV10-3 CAISSKQGAGYNEQFF TGTGCCATCAGTTCAAAACAGGGGGCTGGCTACAATGAGCAGTTCTTC
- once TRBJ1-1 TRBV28 CASSWWQENTEAFF TGTGCCAGCAGCTGGTGGCAGGAGAACACTGAAGCTTTCTTT
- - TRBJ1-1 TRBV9 CASSVGSGIDTEAFF TGTGCCAGCAGCGTAGGGTCGGGGATAGACACTGAAGCTTTCTTT
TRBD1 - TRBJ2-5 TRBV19 CASSGTGSRSETQYF TGTGCCAGCTCCGGGACAGGGAGCCGGTCAGAGACCCAGTACTTC
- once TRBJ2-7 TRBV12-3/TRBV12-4 CASSLLATYEQYF TGTGCCAGCAGTTTGCTAGCAACCTACGAGCAGTACTTC
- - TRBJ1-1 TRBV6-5 CASTTGNTEAFF TGTGCCAGCACTACAGGGAACACTGAAGCTTTCTTT
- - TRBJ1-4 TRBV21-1 CASRTDPSPEEKLFF TGTGCCAGCAGGACAGACCCATCCCCGGAAGAAAAACTGTTTTTT
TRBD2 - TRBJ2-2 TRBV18 CASSPSSGGTGELFF TGTGCCAGCTCACCATCTAGCGGGGGCACCGGGGAGCTGTTTTTT
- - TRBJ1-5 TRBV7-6 CASSLGDFLSSGQPQHF TGTGCCAGCAGCTTGGGGGACTTTCTTAGTTCCGGTCAGCCCCAGCATTTT